The 5 T cell receptor beta chains given below trace back to one sample, sequenced in a study of PD-1 blockade in classical Hodgkin lymphoma. The time point: cycle 4 day 1 (C4D1), after 6 weeks of nivolumab. Every patient experienced relapse after autologous stem cell transplantation, and brentuximab vedotin exposure varied. Assay used: immunoSEQ multiplex PCR; TCRdb lists only in-frame clones, some missing. The sample contains approximately 100,000 clones, 65% to 85% of which appear only once. This material consisted of peripheral blood mononuclear cells (PBMCs), taken before the fourth cycle of nivolumab. The source is a human donor with classical Hodgkin lymphoma.

The chain joins TRBV5-1 to TRBJ1-1; a possible D gene is TRBD1 (5 bases). Germline assignment: CDR1 SGHRS and CDR2 YFSETQ. V was shortened by 3 bases and J by 4 bases, with 10 bases between the two germline ends. The CDR3 extends over 13 amino acids. The CDR3 is CASSSTAITEAFF. Written as DNA, the CDR3 is TGCGCCAGCAGCTCGACAGCTATCACTGAAGCTTTCTTT.

This clone was recorded at least ten times. The chain is built from TRBV7-6 and TRBJ1-1; maybe TRBD1 (5 bases). This CDR3 is 14 amino acids long. Per the germline V gene, CDR1 is SGHVS and CDR2 is FNYEAQ. V lost 5 bases to trimming and J lost 1 base, with 11 bases between them. The CDR3 sequence: CASSRQTANTEAFF. CDR3 nucleotide sequence: TGTGCCAGCAGCCGCCAGACAGCGAACACTGAAGCTTTCTTT.

The chain employs TRBV4-1 and TRBJ1-5; D is unclear. V lost 1 base, J lost 5 bases, and 9 bases lay in between. The CDR3 sequence is 14 residues long. Germline values: CDR1 MGHRA, CDR2 YSYEKL. CDR3: CASSQAVGDQPQHF. For the CDR3, the DNA is TGCGCCAGCAGCCAAGCCGTTGGCGATCAGCCCCAGCATTTT.

The chain links TRBV11-2 to TRBJ1-1, with 7 bases lining up with TRBD1. This CDR3 is built from 14 residues. Germline V lookup: CDR1 SGHAT, CDR2 FQNNGV. V trimming: 3 bases; J trimming: 1 base; junction bases outside the gene matches: 2. This CDR3 reads CASSFRGTNTEAFF. DNA of the CDR3: TGTGCCAGCAGCTTCAGGGGGACGAACACTGAAGCTTTCTTT.

The chain uses TRBV7-2 and TRBJ1-2; the match to TRBD1 covers 9 bases. CDR1 is SGHTA and CDR2 is FQGNSA in the germline V gene. With 0 bases clipped from V and 8 bases from J, the junction kept 7 bases outside the gene matches. The CDR3 is made up of 15 amino acids. CDR3 DNA sequence: TGTGCCAGCAGCTTAGCCGCACAGGGGGCAAACGGCTACACCTTC. Translated: CASSLAAQGANGYTF.